This T cell receptor beta chain was identified during a study of shared T cell receptors in the human thymus. This CDR3 has 14 residues. Germline V gives CDR1 SGHAT, CDR2 FQNNGV. Losses at the gene ends were 3 bases for V and 5 bases for J; bases not matched to a gene: 6. This clone was picked up one time. The method was immunoSEQ multiplex PCR; TCRdb's version includes in-frame clones alone and lacks a portion of them. The sample records 700,000 to 750,000 clones, roughly 85% being singletons. This same sample was also taken into another study, of human thymus T cells.

The sequenced sample consisted of thymocytes. The clonotype comes from a girl under three years old with a congenital heart defect. V gene TRBV11-2 combines with J gene TRBJ2-7, with 8 bases fitting TRBD1. The CDR3, as DNA: TGTGCCAGCAGCTTCGGGACAGGTCTGAACGAGCAGTACTTC. It yields the protein CASSFGTGLNEQYF.